These 32 T cell receptor beta chains came from one sample sequenced in a study of blood T cell repertoires in COVID-19. The protocol was immunoSEQ multiplex PCR, while the TCRdb copy is restricted to in-frame clones and leaves out a portion. This sample has 270,000 or so clones, with roughly 84% found just once. Sequencing was carried out using peripheral blood. These receptors were collected from a young woman with acute or convalescent COVID-19.

This chain links TRBV28 with TRBJ1-5; D call uncertain. From germline, CDR1 is MDHEN and CDR2 SYDVKM. Trimming stripped 8 bases from V and 1 base from J, with 15 bases between. The CDR3 is 15 residues long. DNA for the CDR3: TGTGCCAGCTGTTACTCGGGGTCGAGCAATCAGCCCCAGCATTTT. It is translated as CASCYSGSSNQPQHF.

The chain recombines TRBV10-2 with TRBJ2-7; possibly TRBD1 for D (5 bases). The CDR3 loop spans 14 amino acids. CDR1 WSHSY and CDR2 SAAADI come from the germline V gene. V lost 7 bases and J lost 3, with 16 bases in between. The CDR3 here is CASIRSTEIYEQYF. The CDR3 DNA is TGCGCCAGCATTCGGTCGACAGAGATCTACGAGCAGTACTTC.

Written as DNA, the CDR3 is TGTGCCAGCAGCACCGGGACAGGGGCCCATTGGCAGTTCTTC. Translation gives CASSTGTGAHWQFF. This rearrangement joins TRBV5-6 to TRBJ2-1; 10 bases are a match to TRBD1. The V gene end was trimmed by 4 bases and the J gene end by 12 bases; junction bases not matched to a gene: 10. CDR3 length: 14 amino acids. The germline V gene has CDR1 SGHDT and CDR2 YYEEEE.

The rearrangement joins TRBV6-7 to TRBJ1-2; D remains unclear. TRBV6-7 is noted as an ORF with a role that remains uncertain. V lost 4 bases to trimming and J lost 4 bases, with 16 bases between them. The CDR3 is 15 residues long. The CDR3 nucleotides read TGTGCCAGCAGTTGGCCGGACTCCCCGAGCTATGGCTACACCTTC. Translating gives CASSWPDSPSYGYTF.

V usage is TRBV3-1 (or the pseudogene TRBV3-2) and J usage is TRBJ1-1, with D perhaps matching TRBD1 (6 bases). The V gene's germline CDR1 is LGHDT and CDR2 YNNKEL (reference sequence). V shed 1 base and J shed 7 bases, with 10 bases lying between them. CDR3 length equals 13 residues. The CDR3 region has the DNA TGTGCCAGCAGCCAAGGGGGGCAGGGTGAAGCTTTCTTT. Translated: CASSQGGQGEAFF.

The V and J genes are TRBV6-5 and TRBJ2-2; possible D gene TRBD2, 6 bases. There are 14 residues in the CDR3. Looked up from germline, CDR1 is MNHEY and CDR2 is SVGAGI. V was shortened by 0 bases and J by 6 bases, with 8 bases between the two germline ends. The CDR3 bases are TGTGCCAGCAGTTACTCTTGGGGGGCCGGGGAGCTGTTTTTT. Translating gives CASSYSWGAGELFF.

CDR3 nucleotides: TGTGCCAGCAGCTTAGCGCAAGCGCAGCCCCAGCATTTT. Its translation: CASSLAQAQPQHF. V and J are TRBV7-9 and TRBJ1-5; D not certain. The V gene lost 0 bases and the J gene lost 7 bases, with 7 bases spanning the gap. CDR1 is SEHNR and CDR2 is FQNEAQ in the germline V gene (reference sequence). The CDR3 loop spans 13 amino acids.

As regards this clone: The same CDR3 can be traced to other DNA sequences in this sample. The V call is TRBV3-1 (or the pseudogene TRBV3-2), the J call TRBJ2-7, with 7 bases lining up with TRBD1. V was pared by 4 bases and J by 3 bases, with 6 bases of the junction left unmatched. The CDR3 sequence is 14 residues long. Germline-derived CDR1 and CDR2 are LGHDT and YNNKEL (reference sequence). The CDR3 region has the DNA TGTGCCAGCAGCCGACGACAGGGAATCTACGAGCAGTACTTC. Its translation is CASSRRQGIYEQYF.

This clone was picked up a small number of times. V is TRBV3-1 (or the pseudogene TRBV3-2) and J is TRBJ2-1; 9 nucleotides agree with TRBD2. Trimming took 0 bases from V and 6 from J; bases not matched to a gene: 12. The germline CDR1 and CDR2 sequences are LGHDT and YNNKEL (reference sequence). The CDR3 totals 18 residues. CDR3 DNA sequence: TGTGCCAGCAGCCAAGATGCCCCGAGCGGGAGGATTCGCAATGAGCAGTTCTTC. Protein sequence: CASSQDAPSGRIRNEQFF.

This rearrangement joins TRBV11-1 to TRBJ2-1, with a tentative D call TRBD1 (6 bases). CDR1 is SGHAT, CDR2 FQDESV, per germline (reference sequence). The ends were cut back, 2 bases at V and 6 bases at J, with 14 bases in the middle. This CDR3 spans 15 amino acids. The DNA for the CDR3 is TGTGCCAGCAGCTTAATAGGTTCAGGGGTCAATGAGCAGTTCTTC. Translating it yields CASSLIGSGVNEQFF.

This rearrangement joins TRBV7-2 to TRBJ1-4; no clear D. Trimming left V 5 bases short and J 8 bases short, with 18 bases between. There are 15 residues in the CDR3. Germline V gene sequence: CDR1 SGHTA, CDR2 FQGNSA. Here the CDR3 reads CASSLRSTVGEKLFF. Here the CDR3 DNA reads TGTGCCAGCAGCCTCAGATCAACCGTCGGGGAAAAACTGTTTTTT.

The V call is TRBV29-1, the J call TRBJ2-1; TRBD2 matches at 13 bases. Germline CDR1 and CDR2: SQVTM and ANQGSEA. V lost 5 bases to trimming and J lost 10 bases; unmatched junction nucleotides: 17. There are 17 residues in the CDR3. The DNA of the CDR3 is TGCAGCGTTTTCACCTTACTAGCGGGAGGGCCTAAAGGGGAGCAGTTCTTC. This sequence encodes CSVFTLLAGGPKGEQFF.

In its sample, this clone was seen once. The chain recombines TRBV12-5 with TRBJ1-5, with 7 bases lining up with TRBD1. The germline V gene encodes CDR1 LGHNT and CDR2 FRNRAP. With V trimmed by 3 bases and J by 3 bases, 8 bases remained unmatched. The CDR3 covers 16 residues. In nucleotides, the CDR3 is TGTGCTAGTGGTTTCTCCGGGACAGTTAACAATCAGCCCCAGCATTTT. It translates to CASGFSGTVNNQPQHF.

The V gene is TRBV6-5, the J gene TRBJ2-1; possible D gene TRBD2, 6 bases. CDR3 length equals 15 residues. Trimming left V 4 bases short and J 7 bases short, with 17 bases between. Germline V gene sequence: CDR1 MNHEY, CDR2 SVGAGI. The CDR3 is CASSSRGTKENEQFF. The CDR3 DNA reads TGTGCCAGCAGTTCACGGGGGACCAAGGAAAATGAGCAGTTCTTC.

This clone was observed once. This chain connects TRBV11-2 to TRBJ2-7; D remains ambiguous. The CDR3 has 14 residues. V lost 3 bases to trimming and J lost 2 bases, with 11 bases between them. Germline CDR1 reads SGHAT; CDR2 reads FQNNGV. CDR3 nucleotide sequence: TGTGCCAGCAGCTTGGATCTAGGCACCTACGAGCAGTACTTC. This translates into CASSLDLGTYEQYF.

This clone was counted only a few times. The chain has TRBV11-2 and TRBJ2-5; 8 bases are shared with TRBD1. CDR3 length: 14 amino acids. CDR1 and CDR2 (germline): SGHAT, FQNNGV. V lost 8 bases and J lost 5; bases outside the gene matches: 10. The CDR3 nucleotides read TGTGCCAGCGGGGGACAGGTGAATTCGGAGACCCAGTACTTC. It encodes CASGGQVNSETQYF.

The rearrangement uses TRBV7-2 and TRBJ1-6, with unresolved D. The length of the CDR3 is 14 residues. V was cut by 6 bases and J by 6 bases, with 12 bases left in between. Germline V gene sequence: CDR1 SGHTA, CDR2 FQGNSA. The CDR3 loop reads CASSNQRSNSPLHF. CDR3 nucleotides: TGTGCCAGCAGTAACCAGCGGTCTAATTCACCCCTCCACTTT.

This clone was detected ten times or more. This chain uses TRBV7-9 with TRBJ2-5, with 9 bases identical to TRBD1. CDR3 length: 15 amino acids. The trim removed 3 bases at V and 5 bases at J, leaving 7 bases unmatched. The germline V gene encodes CDR1 SEHNR and CDR2 FQNEAQ (reference sequence). The CDR3 sequence: CASSLSTGGRETQYF. CDR3 DNA sequence: TGTGCCAGCAGCTTGAGCACAGGGGGCAGGGAGACCCAGTACTTC.

In this sample, this clone turned up once. The gene calls are TRBV7-2 and TRBJ2-1, with D maybe TRBD2 (6 bases). The CDR3 has 16 amino acids. Trimming removed 4 bases at V and 6 bases at J, with 19 bases between. Germline CDR1 reads SGHTA; CDR2 reads FQGNSA. The CDR3 bases are TGTGCCAGCAGCTGGGTGTCCGGGAGCAGCCCCAATGAGCAGTTCTTC. This encodes CASSWVSGSSPNEQFF.

V is TRBV14 and J is TRBJ2-3; 7 bases map to TRBD1. The germline V gene encodes CDR1 SGHDN and CDR2 FVKESK. The V gene end was trimmed by 2 bases and the J gene end by 3 bases; junction bases not matched to a gene: 2. The CDR3 length is 14 residues. The CDR3 DNA follows: TGTGCCAGCAGCCAAAGACAGGGTACAGATACGCAGTATTTT. Its protein product is CASSQRQGTDTQYF.

The DNA for the CDR3 is TGTGCCAGCACCGAGGGGACTAGCGGCAATGAGCAGTTCTTC. Its protein is CASTEGTSGNEQFF. The rearrangement uses TRBV28 and TRBJ2-1, with 11 bases aligning to TRBD2. The CDR3 spans 14 residues. Germline V gene data show CDR1 as MDHEN and CDR2 as SYDVKM. V was pared by 7 bases and J by 6 bases, with 5 bases of the junction left unmatched.

The V and J genes are TRBV6-5 and TRBJ1-5, with TRBD1 matching 7 bases. The CDR3 covers 15 residues. V trimming: 6 bases; J trimming: 0 bases; junction bases outside the gene matches: 5. Germline CDR1 MNHEY, CDR2 SVGAGI. CDR3 loop: CASRRTGASNQPQHF. The CDR3 coding sequence is TGTGCCAGCAGGAGGACAGGAGCTAGCAATCAGCCCCAGCATTTT.

V and J are TRBV5-1 and TRBJ1-4; D remains ambiguous. The V gene's germline CDR1 is SGHRS and CDR2 YFSETQ. The length of the CDR3 is 14 residues. With 4 bases removed from V and 3 bases from J, the gap between germline ends came to 10 bases. DNA for the CDR3: TGCGCCAGCAGCGTGGGGAGGCCTAATGAAAAACTGTTTTTT. Residues: CASSVGRPNEKLFF.

The chain recombines TRBV27 with TRBJ2-1, with TRBD2 matching 13 bases. With V trimmed by 4 bases and J by 5 bases, 8 bases remained unmatched. The germline V gene has CDR1 MNHEY and CDR2 SMNVEV (reference sequence). The CDR3 consists of 17 residues. The CDR3 region has the DNA TGTGCCAGCAGTTCACCGGGGACTAGCGGGACCCACAATGAGCAGTTCTTC. Protein: CASSSPGTSGTHNEQFF.

The chain employs TRBV27 and TRBJ2-1; a weak D match, TRBD1 (6 bases). This CDR3 is 15 amino acids long. Germline lookup yields CDR1 MNHEY and CDR2 SMNVEV (reference sequence). V lost 5 bases to trimming and J lost 6 bases, with 17 bases between them. CDR3 nucleotides: TGTGCCAGCAGTCCCGACCTAACAGGGCGCAATGAGCAGTTCTTC. Translating gives CASSPDLTGRNEQFF.

The chain links TRBV7-2 to TRBJ2-5, with TRBD2 as a possible D gene (5 bases). CDR3 length: 14 residues. V lost 2 bases and J 5 bases, leaving 12 bases between the germline ends. Germline-derived CDR1 and CDR2 are SGHTA and FQGNSA. The CDR3 nucleotides are TGTGCCAGCAGCTTATACTTGAGGGTCGAGACCCAGTACTTC. This encodes CASSLYLRVETQYF.

The genes are TRBV2 and TRBJ1-6; 9 bases match TRBD1. Germline CDR1 is SNHLY and CDR2 is FYNNEI. This CDR3 comprises 15 residues. The V and J ends lost 8 bases and 7 bases, in that order; junction bases with no gene match: 9. The CDR3, as DNA: TGTGCCAGCGAGACCGGGACAGGGCTAAATTCACCCCTCCACTTT. Translated, it gives CASETGTGLNSPLHF.

The chain uses TRBV7-9 and TRBJ1-1, with a tentative D call TRBD1 (5 bases). The CDR3 has 14 residues. CDR1 is SEHNR and CDR2 is FQNEAQ in the germline V gene (reference sequence). V was trimmed by 0 bases and J by 7 bases, leaving 12 bases between them. This CDR3 reads CASSLATMGGEAFF. CDR3 nucleotide sequence: TGTGCCAGCAGCTTAGCTACCATGGGGGGTGAAGCTTTCTTT.

CDR3 bases: TGCAGCGTTGGTGGGGGCGCCGGGGAAAAACTGTTTTTT. It codes for CSVGGGAGEKLFF. The gene calls are TRBV29-1 and TRBJ1-4, with D possibly matching TRBD1 (6 bases). Germline CDR1 is SQVTM and CDR2 is ANQGSEA. With 4 bases removed from V and 8 bases from J, the gap between germline ends came to 14 bases. The CDR3 runs to 13 residues.

The CDR3 bases are TGTGCCAGCTCACCCCTTCTTGGGCCCTCAGACTATGGCTACACCTTC. Translation gives CASSPLLGPSDYGYTF. The rearrangement links TRBV18 to TRBJ1-2; D gene ambiguous. The CDR3 totals 16 residues. Looked up from germline, CDR1 is KGHSH and CDR2 is LQKENI. V shed 3 bases and J shed 3 bases, with 17 bases lying between them. Combining the CDR3 with reference TRBV18 and TRBJ1-2 gives the whole variable domain NAGVMQNPRHLVRRRGQEARLRCSPMKGHSHVYWYRQLPEEGLKFMVYLQKENIIDESGMPKERFSAEFPKEGPSILRIQQVVRGDSAAYFCASSPLLGPSDYGYTFGSGTRLTVV.

The chain recombines TRBV10-3 with TRBJ1-2; 8 bases are shared with TRBD1. Germline CDR1 is ENHRY and CDR2 is SYGVKD. The CDR3 runs 14 residues. V was pared by 6 bases and J by 8 bases, with 11 bases of the junction left unmatched. CDR3 protein: CAIRPGQAGEGYTF. CDR3 sequence (DNA): TGTGCCATCAGACCGGGACAGGCCGGGGAGGGCTACACCTTC.

The chain joins TRBV11-3 to TRBJ1-5; unclear D gene. CDR1 is SGHNT, CDR2 YENEEA, per germline. There are 17 residues in the CDR3. The V end lost 0 bases, the J end lost 2 bases, and 14 bases lay between the germline ends. The CDR3 loop is CASSLDLRTRGNQPQHF. CDR3 in DNA: TGTGCCAGCAGCTTAGATCTGAGAACACGGGGCAATCAGCCCCAGCATTTT. The full variable domain, with the rest looked up from reference TRBV11-3 and TRBJ1-5, is EAGVVQSPRYKIIEKKQPVAFWCNPISGHNTLYWYLQNLGQGPELLIRYENEEAVDDSQLPKDRFSAERLKGVDSTLKIQPAELGDSAVYLCASSLDLRTRGNQPQHFGDGTRLSIL.